One sample yielded the 23 T cell receptor beta chains listed below, sequenced in a study of cytomegalovirus exposure and HLA in healthy donors. This PCR relied on a set of 60 Vbeta primers and 13 Jbeta primers. Data came from immunoSEQ multiplex PCR; TCRdb stores just in-frame clones and leaves some out. The sample lists 200,000 to 250,000 clones; over 60% were seen once. The sequencing sample was made of PBMCs. These receptors all come from a man younger than 30 in good health and CMV-seronegative.

The chain carries TRBV6-1 and TRBJ1-5, with TRBD1 matching over 8 bases. Germline CDR1 reads MNHNS; CDR2 reads SASEGT. The CDR3 covers 15 residues. V lost 1 base, J lost 4 bases, and 3 bases stayed unmatched. The CDR3 DNA reads as TGTGCCAGCAGTGAAGGACAGGGGAATAATCAGCCCCAGCATTTT. Amino acid sequence: CASSEGQGNNQPQHF.

V is TRBV11-3 and J is TRBJ1-5, with D uncertain. The CDR3 runs 12 residues. The germline gives CDR1 SGHNT, CDR2 YENEEA. Trimming took 1 base from V and 6 from J, leaving 4 bases between them. CDR3 DNA sequence: TGTGCCAGCAGCTTAGCAGGTCAGCCCCAGCATTTT. This translates into CASSLAGQPQHF.

J is TRBJ2-1 and V is TRBV7-2; D is possibly TRBD2 (6 bases). Looked up from germline, CDR1 is SGHTA and CDR2 is FQGNSA. Between the trimmed V and J ends, which lost 7 bases and 3 bases, there was a span of 7 bases. The CDR3 extends over 12 amino acids. CDR3 residues: CASMGGYNEQFF. For the CDR3, the DNA is TGTGCCAGCATGGGGGGCTACAATGAGCAGTTCTTC.

J is TRBJ2-1 and V is TRBV6-6, with 10 bases fitting TRBD2. CDR1 is MNHNY, CDR2 SVGAGI, per germline (reference sequence). Trimming took 5 bases from V and 3 from J; bases not matched to a gene: 4. This CDR3 is built from 15 residues. The CDR3 sequence: CASSILAGLYNEQFF. The CDR3 DNA follows: TGTGCCAGCAGTATACTAGCGGGGCTCTACAATGAGCAGTTCTTC.

The chain uses TRBV25-1 and TRBJ2-2; possible D gene TRBD1, 6 bases. The CDR3 sequence is 14 residues long. Germline assignment: CDR1 MGHDK and CDR2 SYGVNS. Trimming took off 3 bases at V and 7 bases at J, with 12 bases between the two ends. Here the CDR3 reads CASSDPTGIGELFF. CDR3 bases: TGTGCCAGCAGTGACCCCACAGGGATCGGGGAGCTGTTTTTT. Full variable domain (outside the CDR3, taken from reference TRBV25-1 and TRBJ2-2): EADIYQTPRYLVIGTGKKITLECSQTMGHDKMYWYQQDPGMELHLIHYSYGVNSTEKGDLSSESTVSRIRTEHFPLTLESARPSHTSQYLCASSDPTGIGELFFGEGSRLTVL.

V and J are TRBV6-4 and TRBJ1-4; D is perhaps TRBD1 (5 bases). The CDR3 spans 15 residues. Trimming took off 6 bases at V and 2 bases at J, with 13 bases between the two ends. Looked up from germline, CDR1 is MRHNA and CDR2 is SNTAGT. The chain's CDR3 is CASSARVGTNEKLFF. In nucleotides, the CDR3 is TGTGCCAGCAGCGCCAGGGTGGGGACTAATGAAAAACTGTTTTTT.

V and J are TRBV7-3 and TRBJ2-7, with D tentatively TRBD1 (6 bases). CDR1 is SGHTA, CDR2 FQGTGA, per germline. The CDR3 has 15 amino acids. Trimming shortened V by 0 bases and J by 1 base, and 10 bases separated the two germline ends. CDR3 sequence (DNA): TGTGCCAGCAGCTTAACGGGGGCAGGGTCCTACGAGCAGTACTTC. Its protein product is CASSLTGAGSYEQYF.

This clone came up a few times. The chain combines TRBV27 with TRBJ2-5; 9 nucleotides align to TRBD2. The CDR3 is made up of 16 amino acids. Germline lookup yields CDR1 MNHEY and CDR2 SMNVEV (reference sequence). The J segment lost 5 bases and the V segment lost 0 bases, leaving 7 bases of the junction unmatched. CDR3 DNA sequence: TGTGCCAGCAGTTTATCTCGCGGGGGGGCCAAGGAGACCCAGTACTTC. The encoded protein is CASSLSRGGAKETQYF.

This clone was detected only once. This rearrangement joins TRBV25-1 to TRBJ2-1, with unresolved D. V lost 1 base, J lost 2 bases, and 3 bases lay in between. Germline V gene sequence: CDR1 MGHDK, CDR2 SYGVNS. The CDR3 sequence is 13 residues long. The CDR3 here is CASSESTYNEQFF. The CDR3 DNA reads TGTGCCAGCAGTGAATCTACCTACAATGAGCAGTTCTTC. The whole variable domain, remainder taken from reference TRBV25-1 and TRBJ2-1, is EADIYQTPRYLVIGTGKKITLECSQTMGHDKMYWYQQDPGMELHLIHYSYGVNSTEKGDLSSESTVSRIRTEHFPLTLESARPSHTSQYLCASSESTYNEQFFGPGTRLTVL.

This rearrangement joins TRBV7-9 to TRBJ2-3; 10 bases line up with TRBD2. The CDR3 covers 16 residues. V lost 5 bases and J lost 1; bases outside the gene matches: 6. The V gene's germline CDR1 is SEHNR and CDR2 FQNEAQ (reference sequence). DNA for the CDR3: TGTGCCAGCAGCCCACGTCTAGCGGGAGGCACAGATACGCAGTATTTT. Residues: CASSPRLAGGTDTQYF.

The V gene is TRBV6-5, the J gene TRBJ1-5, with a tentative D call TRBD1 (5 bases). There are 14 residues in the CDR3. V lost 6 bases, J lost 3 bases, and 12 bases lay in between. Germline V CDR1 and CDR2: MNHEY, SVGAGI. CDR3 nucleotide sequence: TGTGCCAGCAGCCGGGGGATCGTCAATCAGCCCCAGCATTTT. Translated: CASSRGIVNQPQHF.

Concerning this clone itself: Other DNA sequences in the sample encode the same CDR3. J is TRBJ2-7 and V is TRBV29-1; maybe TRBD1 (5 bases). The length of the CDR3 is 12 residues. With 6 bases removed from V and 1 base from J, the gap between germline ends came to 10 bases. Germline CDR1 reads SQVTM; CDR2 reads ANQGSEA. This chain's CDR3 is CSVGQGSYEQYF. In DNA, the CDR3 is TGCAGCGTCGGACAAGGTTCCTACGAGCAGTACTTC.

The chain uses TRBV19 and TRBJ1-5, with 8 nucleotides matching TRBD1. This CDR3 contains 16 residues. Germline trimming cut 5 bases from V and 1 base from J; bases unmatched to any gene: 7. Germline CDR1 and CDR2: LNHDA and SQIVND (reference sequence). CDR3 sequence (DNA): TGTGCCAGTAGTCCGTGGACAGGGTCGAGCAATCAGCCCCAGCATTTT. Translating gives CASSPWTGSSNQPQHF.

The V gene is TRBV10-3, the J gene TRBJ2-3; 8 positions agree with TRBD1. Germline loops: CDR1 ENHRY, CDR2 SYGVKD. The CDR3 loop spans 15 amino acids. Unmatched junction bases numbered 8, after V lost 3 bases and J lost 6 bases. CDR3: CAISDGTGVLDTQYF. CDR3 DNA sequence: TGTGCCATCAGTGACGGGACAGGCGTTTTGGATACGCAGTATTTT.

A note on this clone: Other DNA variants within this sample encode the same CDR3. This sequence joins TRBV5-1 and TRBJ2-2; weak D call: TRBD1 (5 bases). V gave up 4 bases and J gave up 0 bases, with 10 bases separating them. This CDR3 is built from 15 residues. In germline, CDR1 is SGHRS, CDR2 YFSETQ. The CDR3 protein is CASSPMTANTGELFF. DNA for the CDR3: TGCGCCAGCAGCCCGATGACAGCGAACACCGGGGAGCTGTTTTTT.

The J gene is TRBJ1-2, the V gene TRBV4-2; the D is unclear. This CDR3 spans 13 amino acids. Germline lookup yields CDR1 LGHNA and CDR2 YNFKEQ. The V gene lost 4 bases and the J gene lost 8 bases, with 14 bases spanning the gap. The CDR3 spells CASSRPAGSGYTF. The CDR3 region has the DNA TGTGCCAGCAGCCGTCCTGCGGGGTCCGGCTACACCTTC.

In its sample, this clone was seen once. V and J are TRBV7-9 and TRBJ2-7, with D uncertain. CDR1 is SEHNR, CDR2 FQNEAQ, per germline (reference sequence). This CDR3 region has 15 residues. Between the trimmed V and J ends, which lost 4 bases and 0 bases, there was a span of 13 bases. CDR3 DNA: TGTGCCAGCAGCTCCGAGATCCTTAGCTCCTACGAGCAGTACTTC. It is translated as CASSSEILSSYEQYF.

The CDR3 spells CASSARGEQYF. The CDR3 DNA follows: TGTGCCAGCAGTGCCAGGGGCGAGCAGTACTTC. J is TRBJ2-7 and V is TRBV6-6; D is perhaps TRBD1 (6 bases). In germline, CDR1 is MNHNY, CDR2 SVGAGI (reference sequence). Between the trimmed V and J ends, which lost 5 bases and 6 bases, there was a span of 8 bases. This CDR3 region has 11 residues.

This chain uses TRBV27 with TRBJ2-3; 9 nucleotides line up with TRBD1. The CDR3 is 14 residues long. Germline CDR1 reads MNHEY; CDR2 reads SMNVEV (reference sequence). V was clipped by 4 bases and J by 3 bases; unmatched bases: 2. This CDR3 is CASSSGQGTDTQYF. The CDR3 coding sequence is TGTGCCAGCAGTTCGGGACAGGGTACAGATACGCAGTATTTT.

The chain links TRBV15 to TRBJ2-3; a possible D gene is TRBD1 (5 bases). V dropped 0 bases and J dropped 2 bases, with 12 bases sitting between them. Germline CDR1 LNHNV, CDR2 YYDKDF (reference sequence). This CDR3 has 16 amino acids. CDR3 sequence: CATSRERGTITDTQYF. CDR3 DNA: TGTGCCACCAGCAGAGAAAGGGGAACGATCACAGATACGCAGTATTTT.

This clone has more than one count but fewer than ten. The gene calls are TRBV4-3 and TRBJ1-1; D is unresolved. The CDR3 is 13 residues long. Trimming took 1 base from V and 1 from J, leaving 4 bases between them. Germline loops: CDR1 LGHNA, CDR2 YSLEER. Written as DNA, the CDR3 is TGCGCCAGCAGCCAAGGAGAGAACACTGAAGCTTTCTTT. It specifies CASSQGENTEAFF.

CDR3 sequence (DNA): TGTGCCAGCAGCTTGGAGAGCTCCTACGAGCAGTACTTC. It encodes CASSLESSYEQYF. The chain links TRBV5-4 to TRBJ2-5; D not certain. The J call may be incorrect, as the DNA end agrees better with TRBJ2-7. This CDR3 contains 13 residues. Germline V gene data show CDR1 as SGHNT and CDR2 as YYREEE (reference sequence).

V gene TRBV27 combines with J gene TRBJ1-2; possible D gene TRBD1, 5 bases. This CDR3 has 17 amino acids. V was shortened by 6 bases and J by 4 bases, with 24 bases between the two germline ends. The germline gives CDR1 MNHEY, CDR2 SMNVEV (reference sequence). The CDR3 DNA follows: TGTGCCAGCAGCAGAACCCCGGACACCACCCTCACCTATGGCTACACCTTC. It is translated as CASSRTPDTTLTYGYTF.